This T cell receptor beta chain was obtained from a study of beta chain features in type 1 diabetes. This CDR3 has 15 amino acids. V was cut by 5 bases and J by 1 base, with 14 bases left in between. The germline V gene encodes CDR1 LNHDA and CDR2 SQIVND (reference sequence). The sequenced template was cDNA made from the entire isolated RNA. Clones were sequenced by immunoSEQ multiplex PCR, and TCRdb holds only the in-frame ones, with some missing. This sample has roughly 450,000 clones; 14% occur once, and the top ten carry around 0.039%. The J gene is TRBJ2-5, the V gene TRBV19; D tentatively fits TRBD1 or TRBD2 (6 bases each). Sequencing used naive CD4+ T cells from blood. The TCR was taken from a man aged 25 to 40 in good health. CDR3 nucleotides: TGTGCCAGTAGTGACGGAGGGACACTCCAAGAGACCCAGTACTTC. It specifies CASSDGGTLQETQYF.